The sequence of this T cell receptor beta chain was determined in a study of T cells in Graves' hyperthyroidism and ophthalmopathy. V was cut by 3 bases and J by 1 base, with 8 bases left in between. The CDR3 sequence is 14 residues long. The V gene's germline CDR1 is KGHDR and CDR2 SFDVKD. It was RNA transcripts that yielded the amplified TCR beta CDR3 regions. Initially, a first-round RT-PCR of the TCR CDR3 employed the HTBI primer set. TCRdb re-called the multiplex PCR reads with MiXCR, one entry per CDR3 protein. Here the sample spans around 600,000 distinct CDR3 sequences, approximately 14% being singletons.

The chain links TRBV24-1 to TRBJ2-5; D tentatively fits TRBD1 or TRBD2 (5 bases each). The source is a woman aged 30 to 39 with Graves' hyperthyroidism. Sequencing was performed on blood. The CDR3 loop reads CATSDGGSQETQYF. The CDR3 coding sequence is TGTGCCACCAGTGATGGGGGTAGCCAAGAGACCCAGTACTTC.